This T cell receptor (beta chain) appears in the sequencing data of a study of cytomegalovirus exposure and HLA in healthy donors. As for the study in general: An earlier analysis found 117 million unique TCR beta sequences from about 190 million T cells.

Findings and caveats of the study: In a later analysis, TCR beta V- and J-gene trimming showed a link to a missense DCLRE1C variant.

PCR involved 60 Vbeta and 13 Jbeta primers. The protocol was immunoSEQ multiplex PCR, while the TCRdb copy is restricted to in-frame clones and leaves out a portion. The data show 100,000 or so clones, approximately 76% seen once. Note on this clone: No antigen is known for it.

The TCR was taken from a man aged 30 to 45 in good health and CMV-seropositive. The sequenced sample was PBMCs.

The CDR3 sequence is CASSDLYSSNQPQHF. CDR3 in DNA: TGTGCCAGCAGTGATTTGTACAGCTCGAATCAGCCCCAGCATTTT. The chain carries TRBV2 and TRBJ1-5, with no clear D. V dropped 3 bases and J dropped 4 bases, with 13 bases sitting between them. This CDR3 is 15 amino acids long. The germline gives CDR1 SNHLY, CDR2 FYNNEI.